This T cell receptor beta chain was captured in a study of Ad26.COV2.S vaccination and SARS-CoV-2 variants. Study-wide background: Donor joined the COV1001 Ad26.COV2.S trial arm. The study, taken as a whole, reports: With respect to non-spike TCR breadth, vaccine and placebo recipients were similar. Placebo recipients showed lower spike-specific TCR breadth than vaccinees.

CDR3 length: 13 amino acids. The germline gives CDR1 WNHNN, CDR2 SYGVQD (reference sequence). Trimming stripped 3 bases from V and 7 bases from J, with 12 bases between. About this clone itself: The antigen remains undetermined.

Clones were read by immunoSEQ multiplex PCR, and TCRdb kept only the in-frame ones, dropping some. This sample has a few hundred thousand clones, with 85% to 90% found just once. The treatment denotes: some 19 received Ad26.COV2.S at low or high dose, single or two shots; about 5 received placebo; per-sample allocation not given. Sampling happened 63 days after the first vaccine or placebo injection. Participants' vaccine, an Ad26 vector, delivered Wuhan-strain SARS-CoV-2 spike. The sequence derives from a person aged 18-60 years who received the Ad26.COV2.S COVID-19 vaccine or a placebo. V and J are TRBV10-1 and TRBJ1-2; no definite D call. Here the sequenced sample was peripheral blood, taken in a trial of Ad26.COV2.S vaccine versus placebo. This CDR3 is CASSDSVASGYTF. The CDR3 DNA sequence: TGCGCCAGCAGTGATAGTGTGGCGAGTGGCTACACCTTC.